The table lists the clone carrying this T cell receptor (beta chain) with many counts. Its matching antigen is unknown. Amplification of the TCR beta CDR3 regions used RNA transcripts (as template). After a first-round RT-PCR with HTBI primers, a second-round multiplex PCR was run. From the multiplex PCR reads, TCRdb called clonotypes with MiXCR, one entry per CDR3 protein. The table lists roughly 500,000 distinct CDR3 sequences, 13% to 15% of them singletons, with 9.8% in the top ten. The CDR3 covers 16 residues. Trimming removed 0 bases at V and 8 bases at J, with 19 bases between. CDR1 is SGHAT, CDR2 FQNNGV, per germline. This specimen belongs to a study of Graves' ophthalmopathy and Graves' hyperthyroidism. Study-level points and caveats: Progression of ophthalmopathy was predicted by the model with more than 70% sensitivity and around 77% specificity. Most expanded thyroid clonotypes above 0.001 frequency also appeared in blood.

Patients with other autoimmune diseases, uncontrolled infections, pregnancy or lactation were excluded. PBMCs stemmed from 7.5 to 10 ml of fresh peripheral blood. The chain combines TRBV11-2 with TRBJ1-2; unclear D gene. This clonotype was obtained from a woman in her 30s with Graves' ophthalmopathy. The sample comprised blood. CDR3: CASSLDRRIVSIGYTF. As DNA, the CDR3 is TGTGCCAGCAGCTTAGATCGCAGGATCGTATCGATCGGCTACACCTTC. The variable domain in full, with the rest retrieved from reference TRBV11-2 and TRBJ1-2, is EAGVAQSPRYKIIEKRQSVAFWCNPISGHATLYWYQQILGQGPKLLIQFQNNGVVDDSQLPKDRFSAERLKGVDSTLKIQPAKLEDSAVYLCASSLDRRIVSIGYTFGSGTRLTVV.